Shown below are 2 T cell receptor beta chains from a single sample sequenced in a study of memory CD4+ T cells and cytomegalovirus serostatus. The sort gate was single viable CD3+CD4+CD8-CD45RO+ cells for memory CD4+ T cells. The method was immunoSEQ multiplex PCR; TCRdb's version includes in-frame clones alone and lacks a portion of them. This sample has tens of thousands of clones, with 60% to 80% found just once. The material sequenced was memory CD4+ T cells from blood. The origin of the receptors is an adult in good health and CMV-seronegative.

The chain recombines TRBV11-1 with TRBJ2-7, with 8 bases fitting TRBD1. Germline loops: CDR1 SGHAT, CDR2 FQDESV (reference sequence). CDR3 length: 14 residues. V dropped 5 bases and J dropped 5; count of bases not matched to a gene: 8. In nucleotides, the CDR3 is TGTGCCAGCAGCACAGACAGGGGTGGGAACGAGCAGTACTTC. Translation: CASSTDRGGNEQYF.

The chain links TRBV7-2 to TRBJ2-7, with D unresolved. The germline V and J ends were trimmed by 1 base and 0 bases, with 10 bases remaining between them. CDR3 size: 15 residues. In germline, CDR1 is SGHTA, CDR2 FQGNSA. CDR3 amino acids: CASSLGGPSSYEQYF. The CDR3 nucleotides are TGTGCCAGCAGCTTAGGGGGTCCGAGCTCCTACGAGCAGTACTTC.